These 10 T cell receptor beta chains share one sample of origin, sequenced in a study of T cell changes during pregnancy in multiple sclerosis. Repertoires were generated with immunoSEQ multiplex PCR, while TCRdb's copy carries only in-frame clones and drops some. The repertoire holds 55,000 to 65,000 clones, with approximately 90% as singletons. The material sequenced was peripheral blood, taken in the first trimester of pregnancy. The source is a female donor in good health, enrolled as a control in a pregnancy study.

The CDR3 nucleotides are TGCGCCAGCAGCCAACCCAAGACAGGGAACTACGAGCAGTACTTC. Its protein product is CASSQPKTGNYEQYF. The chain employs TRBV4-1 and TRBJ2-7, with 7 bases identical to TRBD1. Losses at the gene ends were 2 bases for V and 3 bases for J; bases not matched to a gene: 7. The CDR3 has 15 amino acids. CDR1 and CDR2 from the germline V gene are MGHRA and YSYEKL.

V and J are TRBV10-2 and TRBJ2-7, with 9 bases identical to TRBD1. This CDR3 has 14 residues. Losses at the gene ends were 6 bases for V and 4 bases for J; bases not matched to a gene: 7. CDR1 is WSHSY, CDR2 SAAADI, per germline. CDR3 sequence reads: CASSAPGQGYEQYF. The DNA for the CDR3 is TGCGCCAGCAGCGCGCCGGGACAGGGTTACGAGCAGTACTTC.

J is TRBJ1-1 and V is TRBV9; weak D call: TRBD1 (5 bases). CDR3 length: 15 amino acids. CDR1 is SGDLS and CDR2 is YYNGEE in the germline V gene. Trimming pared 0 bases from V and 0 bases from J, leaving 9 bases between. CDR3: CASSVVGALNTEAFF. The CDR3 DNA follows: TGTGCCAGCAGCGTAGTAGGGGCGTTGAACACTGAAGCTTTCTTT. The full variable domain, completed using reference TRBV9 and TRBJ1-1, is DSGVTQTPKHLITATGQRVTLRCSPRSGDLSVYWYQQSLDQGLQFLIQYYNGEERAKGNILERFSAQQFPDLHSELNLSSLELGDSALYFCASSVVGALNTEAFFGQGTRLTVV.

The chain links TRBV4-3 to TRBJ1-2; 8 nucleotides agree with TRBD1. The CDR3 contains 18 residues. Per the germline V gene, CDR1 is LGHNA and CDR2 is YSLEER. V dropped 4 bases and J dropped 2; count of bases not matched to a gene: 15. For the CDR3, the DNA is TGCGCCAGCAGCCGCTCCGGGACAGGCAGGCTCGGGAACTATGGCTACACCTTC. Amino acids: CASSRSGTGRLGNYGYTF.

The chain couples TRBV30 to TRBJ1-2, with D uncertain. V gave up 2 bases and J gave up 4 bases, with 17 bases separating them. CDR3 length: 15 residues. Germline assignment: CDR1 GTSNPN and CDR2 SVGIG (reference sequence). For the CDR3, the DNA is TGTGCCTGGAGTATGCAAAGGGCGGGGAGCTATGGCTACACCTTC. Residues: CAWSMQRAGSYGYTF.

The chain employs TRBV19 and TRBJ2-2, with TRBD1 matching 8 bases. Trimming took 5 bases from V and 0 from J; bases not matched to a gene: 5. CDR1 and CDR2 from the germline V gene are LNHDA and SQIVND (reference sequence). The CDR3 consists of 16 residues. Here the CDR3 reads CASSDPGGTNTGELFF. In DNA form, the CDR3 reads TGTGCCAGTAGTGACCCAGGGGGCACGAACACCGGGGAGCTGTTTTTT.

The V call is TRBV9, the J call TRBJ1-2; D might be TRBD1 (5 bases). The germline gives CDR1 SGDLS, CDR2 YYNGEE. Trimming took 4 bases from V and 5 from J, leaving 21 bases between them. This CDR3 comprises 16 residues. The CDR3 nucleotides are TGTGCCAGCAGCCACTCCAGTGCAGGGCTGAATTATGGCTACACCTTC. Translation gives CASSHSSAGLNYGYTF.

This rearrangement joins TRBV11-3 to TRBJ1-1; maybe TRBD1 (6 bases). This CDR3 spans 15 amino acids. V gave up 5 bases and J gave up 1 base, with 14 bases separating them. Germline-derived CDR1 and CDR2 are SGHNT and YENEEA. The CDR3 DNA sequence: TGTGCCAGCAGCCAGGAGACAGGCGAGAACACTGAAGCTTTCTTT. Protein product: CASSQETGENTEAFF. Supplemented by reference TRBV11-3 and TRBJ1-1, the full variable domain reads EAGVVQSPRYKIIEKKQPVAFWCNPISGHNTLYWYLQNLGQGPELLIRYENEEAVDDSQLPKDRFSAERLKGVDSTLKIQPAELGDSAVYLCASSQETGENTEAFFGQGTRLTVV.

The rearrangement links TRBV21-1 to TRBJ2-7; the D call TRBD1 from the table was never checked on the DNA. TRBV21-1 is classified as a pseudogene. This CDR3 contains 16 residues. The CDR3 coding sequence is TGTGCCAGCAGCAAATTTCTGACAGGGGCGAGCTACGAGCAGTACTTC. Residues: CASSKFLTGASYEQYF.

This clone was picked up one time. The V call is TRBV7-9, the J call TRBJ1-1, with 11 positions matching TRBD1. CDR3 length: 19 amino acids. V lost 5 bases, J lost 1 base, and 15 bases stayed unmatched. Germline-derived CDR1 and CDR2 are SEHNR and FQNEAQ (reference sequence). CDR3 residues: CASSTRMDRGHRGNTEAFF. CDR3 DNA: TGTGCCAGCAGCACTCGGATGGACAGGGGGCATCGTGGGAACACTGAAGCTTTCTTT.